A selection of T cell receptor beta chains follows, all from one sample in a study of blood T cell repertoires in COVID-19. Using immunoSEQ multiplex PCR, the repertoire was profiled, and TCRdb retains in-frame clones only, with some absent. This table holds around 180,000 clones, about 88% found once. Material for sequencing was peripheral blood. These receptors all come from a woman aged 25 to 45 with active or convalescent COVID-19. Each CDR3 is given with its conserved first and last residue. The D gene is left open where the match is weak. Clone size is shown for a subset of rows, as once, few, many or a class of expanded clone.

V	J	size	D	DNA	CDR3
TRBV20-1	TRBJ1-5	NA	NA	TGCAGTGCGAGTAGACAGACGAATCAGCCCCAGCATTTT	CSASRQTNQPQHF
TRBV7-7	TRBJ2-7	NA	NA	TGTGCTAGCAGCTTATGGTCTAGCGCCCAGTACGAGCAGTACTTC	CASSLWSSAQYEQYF
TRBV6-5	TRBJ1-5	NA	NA	TGTGCCAGCAGTTACCAGGGTGGACCCCAGCATTTT	CASSYQGGPQHF
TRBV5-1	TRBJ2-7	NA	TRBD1	TGCGCCAGCAGCTTGGGTGGGACAGGGGCCTACGAGCAGTACTTC	CASSLGGTGAYEQYF
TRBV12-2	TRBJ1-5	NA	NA	TGTGCAAGTCGCTTCGGACAGGTATCGTGGCAGCCCCAGCATTTT	CASRFGQVSWQPQHF
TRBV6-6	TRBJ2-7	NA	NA	TGTGCCAGCAGCTCGGTCACGGGGAGGGGGGCCTACGAGCAGTACTTC	CASSSVTGRGAYEQYF
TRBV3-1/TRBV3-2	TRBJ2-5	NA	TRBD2	TGTGCCAGCAGTCCCCTTAGCGGGGAAGGGGGGGAGACCCAGTACTTC	CASSPLSGEGGETQYF
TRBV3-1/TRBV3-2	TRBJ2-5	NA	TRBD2	TGTGCCAGCAGCCAAGACACGGGGGGAGAGACCCAGTACTTC	CASSQDTGGETQYF
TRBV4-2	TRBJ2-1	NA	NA	TGTGCCAGCAGCCACCCCACCAGGAATGAGCAGTTCTTC	CASSHPTRNEQFF
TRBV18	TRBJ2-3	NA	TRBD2	TGTGCCAGCTCACCCCTGGGGACTAGCGGGGGAAGCACAGATACGCAGTATTTT	CASSPLGTSGGSTDTQYF
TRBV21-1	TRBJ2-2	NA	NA	TGTGCCAGCAGCAAAGGCGGGAGGCAGAACACCGGGGAGCTGTTTTTT	CASSKGGRQNTGELFF
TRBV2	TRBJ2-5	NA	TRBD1	TGTGCCAGCAGTCAAACGACAGGGGGATTTCTGGAGACCCAGTACTTC	CASSQTTGGFLETQYF
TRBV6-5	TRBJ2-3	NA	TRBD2	TGTGCCAGCCGTCCAAATAGCGGGACCACAGATACGCAGTATTTT	CASRPNSGTTDTQYF
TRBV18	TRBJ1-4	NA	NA	TGTGCCAGCTCACCGGGACTCCTTAATGAAAAACTGTTTTTT	CASSPGLLNEKLFF
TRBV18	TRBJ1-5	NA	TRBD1	TGTGCCAGCTCACCACAAAGACAGGGTCTGCAGCCCCAGCATTTT	CASSPQRQGLQPQHF
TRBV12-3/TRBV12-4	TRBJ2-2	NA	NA	TGTGCCGGGAGAGGTAACACCGGGGAGCTGTTTTTT	CAGRGNTGELFF
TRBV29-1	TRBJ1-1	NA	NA	TGCAGCGTTGGCTTGGGGCTGGGGGGGAAGTTT	CSVGLGLGGKF
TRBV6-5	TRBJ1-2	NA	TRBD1	TGTGCCAGCAGTTACTCGACAGGGGGATCCTATGGCTACACCTTC	CASSYSTGGSYGYTF
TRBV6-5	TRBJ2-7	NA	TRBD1	TGTGCCAGCAGTTATTCCGGGACAGTGAGCTCCTACGAGCAGTACTTC	CASSYSGTVSSYEQYF
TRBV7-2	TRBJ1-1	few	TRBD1	TGTGCCAGCAGCGCGGGACAGGCAAACACTGAAGCTTTCTTT	CASSAGQANTEAFF
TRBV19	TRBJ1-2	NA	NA	TGTGCCAGTAGTACCCCCGGGATAAAGGACTATGGCTACACCTTC	CASSTPGIKDYGYTF